What follows describes a single TCR beta chain. The junction and the germline gene differ at one end; a read error may be behind it. The data originate from a study of blood T cells in healthy people across ages. Germline-derived CDR1 and CDR2 are SGHKS and YYEKEE (reference sequence). This CDR3 has 15 residues. With a J-beta primer mix and a sample-barcoded 5' primer, a second PCR ran roughly 6 to 12 cycles. TCRdb redid the calling of the 5' RACE reads with MiXCR, one entry per CDR3 protein. The profile covers roughly 1,800,000 distinct CDR3 sequences, with 49% appearing a single time and roughly 2.1% taken by the ten largest.

The V and J genes are TRBV5-5 and TRBJ1-2; D is ambiguous. This TCR derives from a middle-aged woman in good health. Sequencing was carried out using blood. CDR3 amino acids: CASSLGELRNYGCTF. CDR3 DNA sequence: TGTGCCAGCAGCTTGGGAGAGCTCAGGAACTATGGCTGCACCTTC. Combining the CDR3 with reference TRBV5-5 and TRBJ1-2 gives the whole variable domain DAGVTQSPTHLIKTRGQQVTLRCSPISGHKSVSWYQQVLGQGPQFIFQYYEKEERGRGNFPDRFSARQFPNYSSELNVNALLLGDSALYLCASSLGELRNYGCTFGSGTRLTVV.